The 26 T cell receptor beta chains presented below share a single source sample, sequenced in a study of T cells in Graves' hyperthyroidism and ophthalmopathy. The investigators amplified TCR beta CDR3 regions from RNA transcripts. Carried out on the TCR CDR3, a first-round RT-PCR used the HTBI primer set. TCRdb fed the multiplex PCR reads into MiXCR, producing one record per CDR3 protein. The table includes over 250,000 distinct CDR3 sequences, about 20% detected once. The material sequenced was blood. These receptors were taken from a man aged 25-40 years with Graves' ophthalmopathy.

This chain connects TRBV9 to TRBJ2-1; TRBD2 matches 16 bases. The CDR3 totals 20 residues. CDR1 and CDR2 from the germline V gene are SGDLS and YYNGEE. The V gene end was trimmed by 3 bases and the J gene end by 7 bases; junction bases not matched to a gene: 16. CDR3 DNA sequence: TGTGCCAGCAGCGCCCCCGGAGCCGGGACTAGCGGGAGGGCCCTAAATGAGCAGTTCTTC. It encodes CASSAPGAGTSGRALNEQFF.

CDR3 nucleotide sequence: TGTGCCAGCAGCGTAGATCCTAGCGGGATTAATGAGCAGTTCTTC. Protein product: CASSVDPSGINEQFF. The V and J genes are TRBV9 and TRBJ2-1; 9 nucleotides line up with TRBD2. This CDR3 comprises 15 residues. J was trimmed by 7 bases and V by 0 bases; bases with no gene match: 5. Germline lookup yields CDR1 SGDLS and CDR2 YYNGEE.

This clonotype occurred a few times. CDR3 amino acids: CSALGDEQFF. The CDR3 DNA follows: TGCAGTGCTTTGGGGGATGAGCAGTTCTTC. The gene calls are TRBV20-1 and TRBJ2-1, with D possibly being TRBD1 or TRBD2 (5 bases each). Trimming removed 5 bases at V and 8 bases at J, with 7 bases between. The CDR3 consists of 10 residues. The germline CDR1 and CDR2 sequences are DFQATT and SNEGSKA (reference sequence).

This clonotype turned up a few times. The rearrangement joins TRBV4-2 to TRBJ1-1, with a tentative D call TRBD1 (5 bases). Trimming stripped 5 bases from V and 0 bases from J, with 13 bases between. In germline, CDR1 is LGHNA, CDR2 YNFKEQ. This CDR3 comprises 15 residues. The CDR3 is CASSTPGLMNTEAFF. CDR3 nucleotide sequence: TGTGCCAGCAGCACCCCGGGACTCATGAACACTGAAGCTTTCTTT.

This chain links TRBV28 with TRBJ2-2; 7 positions match TRBD2. J lost 6 bases, V lost 10 bases, and 5 bases had no gene match. The CDR3 spans 12 residues. The V gene's germline CDR1 is MDHEN and CDR2 SYDVKM. The CDR3 region is CATDGGAGELFF. The CDR3 DNA sequence: TGTGCCACCGATGGGGGGGCCGGGGAGCTGTTTTTT.

This clonotype was picked up many times. V is TRBV11-3 and J is TRBJ2-1; D gene ambiguous. Germline V CDR1 and CDR2: SGHNT, YENEEA. The CDR3 sequence is 13 residues long. The V gene lost 2 bases and the J gene lost 8 bases, with 10 bases spanning the gap. CDR3 nucleotide sequence: TGTGCCAGCAGCTTAAGTATGGGCGATGAGCAGTTCTTC. This encodes CASSLSMGDEQFF.

This clonotype was detected many times. The V call is TRBV11-2, the J call TRBJ2-7, with D possibly being TRBD2 (5 bases). The CDR3 spans 14 residues. Germline values: CDR1 SGHAT, CDR2 FQNNGV. V was shortened by 5 bases and J by 0 bases, with 11 bases between the two germline ends. CDR3 in DNA: TGTGCCAGCAGCACTAGGGAGAGCTCCTACGAGCAGTACTTC. Amino acids: CASSTRESSYEQYF.

The rearrangement links TRBV5-1 to TRBJ1-3, with 9 bases matching TRBD1. Germline V lookup: CDR1 SGHRS, CDR2 YFSETQ. V gave up 3 bases and J gave up 4 bases; unmatched junction bases: 14. CDR3 length equals 18 residues. The CDR3 bases are TGCGCCAGCAGCTCGGGACAGGGTCAACTATCGATGGGAAACACCATATATTTT. This sequence encodes CASSSGQGQLSMGNTIYF.

V and J are TRBV24-1 and TRBJ2-2; 8 bases are a match to TRBD1. The V and J ends lost 5 bases and 0 bases, in that order; junction bases with no gene match: 1. Per the germline V gene, CDR1 is KGHDR and CDR2 is SFDVKD. CDR3 size: 15 residues. Here the CDR3 reads CATSVQGANTGELFF. The CDR3 coding sequence is TGTGCCACCAGTGTACAGGGGGCGAACACCGGGGAGCTGTTTTTT.

The chain links TRBV20-1 to TRBJ2-7; no definite D call. CDR3 length equals 13 residues. V was shortened by 4 bases and J by 4 bases, with 14 bases between the two germline ends. Germline loops: CDR1 DFQATT, CDR2 SNEGSKA (reference sequence). The CDR3: CSANPPNGYEQYF. The CDR3 DNA sequence: TGCAGTGCTAACCCCCCGAACGGGTACGAGCAGTACTTC.

The sample holds many counts of this clonotype. This chain links TRBV7-8 with TRBJ2-1; D is undetermined. The CDR3 totals 18 residues. Germline V gene data show CDR1 as SGHVS and CDR2 as FQNEAQ. V gave up 4 bases and J gave up 5 bases, with 24 bases separating them. CDR3 region: CASSYRIPGLTPNNEQFF. In DNA, the CDR3 is TGTGCCAGCAGCTATCGCATACCCGGGCTGACCCCCAACAATGAGCAGTTCTTC.

This clonotype was seen many times. The chain couples TRBV11-2 to TRBJ2-7, with a weak D call TRBD1 (6 bases). CDR1 SGHAT and CDR2 FQNNGV come from the germline V gene. V lost 2 bases, J lost 5 bases, and 19 bases lay in between. The CDR3 runs 16 residues. CDR3 protein: CASSLRGQAWTDEQYF. The CDR3 nucleotides read TGTGCCAGCAGCTTAAGGGGCCAGGCATGGACAGACGAGCAGTACTTC.

About this clonotype: The CDR3 does not close with the conserved phenylalanine or tryptophan, likely indicating a read error. The gene calls are TRBV11-2 and TRBJ2-1; maybe TRBD2 (6 bases). The germline CDR1 and CDR2 sequences are SGHAT and FQNNGV. Between the trimmed V and J ends, which lost 6 bases and 2 bases, there was a span of 11 bases. CDR3 length: 14 amino acids. The CDR3 nucleotides read TGTGCCAGCAGGCCGGGACTGGCCTACAATGAGCAGTTCTCC. Protein: CASRPGLAYNEQFS.

In its sample, this clonotype was seen a few times. V usage is TRBV18 and J usage is TRBJ2-1, with 7 bases that match TRBD2. This CDR3 contains 15 residues. Germline CDR1 and CDR2: KGHSH and LQKENI. V lost 3 bases to trimming and J lost 3 bases; unmatched junction nucleotides: 5. The CDR3 sequence is CASSPGTTIYNEQFF. The CDR3 DNA reads TGTGCCAGCTCACCCGGGACTACTATCTACAATGAGCAGTTCTTC.

This clonotype was seen many times. The chain recombines TRBV3-1 with TRBJ2-1; D may correspond to TRBD1 or TRBD2 (6 bases each). The germline CDR1 and CDR2 sequences are LGHDT and YNNKEL (reference sequence). The CDR3 totals 15 residues. The germline V and J ends were trimmed by 6 bases and 4 bases, with 16 bases remaining between them. CDR3: CASSRGRGAYNEQFF. The CDR3 nucleotides read TGTGCCAGCAGTCGGGGGCGGGGAGCATACAATGAGCAGTTCTTC.

This chain connects TRBV14 to TRBJ2-3, with D maybe TRBD2 (5 bases). This CDR3 spans 18 amino acids. Germline CDR1 reads SGHDN; CDR2 reads FVKESK. The ends were cut back, 5 bases at V and 0 bases at J, with 21 bases in the middle. The CDR3 region has the DNA TGTGCCAGCAGCTTTCGGTTCGGGAATAGATTTAGCACAGATACGCAGTATTTT. This gives the protein CASSFRFGNRFSTDTQYF.

This clonotype was detected a few times. The CDR3 is CATREDRGAGELFF. The CDR3, as DNA: TGTGCCACCAGGGAGGACAGGGGTGCCGGGGAGCTGTTTTTT. V is TRBV24-1 and J is TRBJ2-2; 9 bases align to TRBD1. This CDR3 spans 14 amino acids. Losses at the gene ends were 7 bases for V and 6 bases for J; bases not matched to a gene: 5. Germline V gene data show CDR1 as KGHDR and CDR2 as SFDVKD.

The rearrangement joins TRBV20-1 to TRBJ1-3; TRBD1 is a possible D gene (5 bases). There are 12 residues in the CDR3. Germline values: CDR1 DFQATT, CDR2 SNEGSKA (reference sequence). V lost 6 bases, J lost 3 bases, and 9 bases lay in between. In DNA, the CDR3 is TGCAGTGCCAGGGTTAATGGAAACACCATATATTTT. Encoded protein: CSARVNGNTIYF.

Only a few counts were recorded for this clonotype. The chain combines TRBV2 with TRBJ1-5; the D gene is possibly TRBD1 (6 bases). The CDR3 extends over 17 amino acids. Germline V gene sequence: CDR1 SNHLY, CDR2 FYNNEI. Deletions cut 4 bases from V and 1 base from J, with 17 bases between. This chain's CDR3 is CASSAGQFVSSNQPQHF. The CDR3 region has the DNA TGTGCCAGCAGTGCAGGACAGTTTGTGTCGAGCAATCAGCCCCAGCATTTT.

In this sample, this clonotype turned up many times. This chain connects TRBV3-1 to TRBJ1-3; D is unresolved. The CDR3 sequence is 13 residues long. Germline V gene data show CDR1 as LGHDT and CDR2 as YNNKEL (reference sequence). Trimming stripped 9 bases from V and 0 bases from J, with 9 bases between. CDR3 residues: CASRLGSGNTIYF. The DNA for the CDR3 is TGTGCCAGTCGACTGGGCTCTGGAAACACCATATATTTT.

This clonotype was seen at least ten times. The chain is built from TRBV11-2 and TRBJ1-1, with 7 nucleotides matching TRBD1. The length of the CDR3 is 15 residues. Germline V gives CDR1 SGHAT, CDR2 FQNNGV. V was pared by 5 bases and J by 0 bases, with 6 bases of the junction left unmatched. CDR3 nucleotides: TGTGCCAGCAGCAAAGGGACAGCCATGAACACTGAAGCTTTCTTT. Its protein is CASSKGTAMNTEAFF.

On this clonotype: A single base separates this from a much larger clone, so it may be a read error. This chain joins TRBV28 and TRBJ2-3; possibly TRBD2 for D (7 bases). This CDR3 has 13 amino acids. V lost 10 bases and J lost 8, with 19 bases in between. CDR1 is MDHEN, CDR2 SYDVKM, per germline. CDR3 sequence (DNA): TGTGCCAACGGACGGGAGGCACAGGGTACGCAGTATTTT. Protein: CANGREAQGTQYF.

This clonotype was counted only a few times. This rearrangement joins TRBV28 to TRBJ2-5, with no clear D. The V and J ends lost 2 bases and 3 bases respectively, with 4 bases between them. The CDR3 has 12 residues. Germline CDR1 and CDR2: MDHEN and SYDVKM. CDR3 sequence: CASSLAEETQYF. DNA of the CDR3: TGTGCCAGCAGTTTAGCGGAAGAGACCCAGTACTTC.

This clonotype was seen ten or more times. J is TRBJ1-1 and V is TRBV28; D is undetermined. From germline, CDR1 is MDHEN and CDR2 SYDVKM. The V end lost 6 bases, the J end lost 0 bases, and 8 bases lay between the germline ends. CDR3 length: 13 amino acids. CDR3 nucleotides: TGTGCCAGCAGGCTACCAATGAACACTGAAGCTTTCTTT. This translates into CASRLPMNTEAFF.

The genes are TRBV28 and TRBJ2-7; a possible D gene is TRBD2 (5 bases). The CDR3 is 14 residues long. V lost 8 bases to trimming and J lost 2 bases, with 16 bases between them. Germline CDR1 reads MDHEN; CDR2 reads SYDVKM. The CDR3 nucleotides are TGTGCCAGCCGGGGTACCTTAGGGACCTACGAGCAGTACTTC. Residues: CASRGTLGTYEQYF.

The V call is TRBV19, the J call TRBJ1-5, with D unresolved. Germline values: CDR1 LNHDA, CDR2 SQIVND (reference sequence). V gave up 4 bases and J gave up 4 bases, with 14 bases separating them. The CDR3 sequence is 15 residues long. CDR3 DNA sequence: TGTGCCAGTAGTAGAACTTCGACTGATAATCAGCCCCAGCATTTT. It codes for CASSRTSTDNQPQHF.